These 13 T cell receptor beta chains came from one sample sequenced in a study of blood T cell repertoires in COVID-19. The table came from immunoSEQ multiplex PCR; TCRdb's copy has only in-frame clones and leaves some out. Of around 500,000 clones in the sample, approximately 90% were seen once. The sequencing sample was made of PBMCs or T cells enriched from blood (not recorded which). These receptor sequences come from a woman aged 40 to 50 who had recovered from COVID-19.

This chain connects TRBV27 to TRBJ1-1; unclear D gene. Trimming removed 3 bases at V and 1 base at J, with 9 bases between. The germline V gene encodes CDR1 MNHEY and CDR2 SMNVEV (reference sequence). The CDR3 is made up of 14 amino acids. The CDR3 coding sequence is TGTGCCAGCAGTTTGGCACAGTCGAACACTGAAGCTTTCTTT. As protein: CASSLAQSNTEAFF.

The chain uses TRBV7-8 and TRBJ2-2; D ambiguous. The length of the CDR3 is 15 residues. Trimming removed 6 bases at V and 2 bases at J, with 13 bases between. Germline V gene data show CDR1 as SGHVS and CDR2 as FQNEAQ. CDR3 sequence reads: CASRRSELNTGELFF. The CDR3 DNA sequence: TGTGCCAGCAGGCGCTCCGAATTAAACACCGGGGAGCTGTTTTTT. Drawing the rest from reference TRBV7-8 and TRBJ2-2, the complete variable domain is GAGVSQSPRYKVAKRGQDVALRCDPISGHVSLFWYQQALGQGPEFLTYFQNEAQLDKSGLPSDRFFAERPEGSVSTLKIQRTQQEDSAVYLCASRRSELNTGELFFGEGSRLTVL.

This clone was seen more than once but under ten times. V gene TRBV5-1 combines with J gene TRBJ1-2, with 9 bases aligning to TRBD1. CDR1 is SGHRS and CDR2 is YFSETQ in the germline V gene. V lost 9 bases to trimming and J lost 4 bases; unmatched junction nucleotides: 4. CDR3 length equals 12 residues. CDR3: CANLTGGYGYTF. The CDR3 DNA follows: TGCGCCAACCTGACAGGGGGCTATGGCTACACCTTC.

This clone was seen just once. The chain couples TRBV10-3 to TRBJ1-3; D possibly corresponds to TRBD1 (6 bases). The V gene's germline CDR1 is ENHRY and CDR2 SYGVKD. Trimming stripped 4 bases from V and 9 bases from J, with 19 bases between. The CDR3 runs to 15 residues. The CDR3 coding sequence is TGTGCCATCAGTGGCACTGGGACAACCCCCGGCACCATATATTTT. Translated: CAISGTGTTPGTIYF.

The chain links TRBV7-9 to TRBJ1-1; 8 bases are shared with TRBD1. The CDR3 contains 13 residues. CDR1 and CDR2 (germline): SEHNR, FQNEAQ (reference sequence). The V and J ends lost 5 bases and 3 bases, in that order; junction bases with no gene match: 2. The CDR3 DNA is TGTGCCAGCAGCCGACAGGGGTACACTGAAGCTTTCTTT. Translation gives CASSRQGYTEAFF.

The chain's CDR3 is CASSPLGGTSYNEQFF. The CDR3 region has the DNA TGTGCCAGCAGTCCCCTCGGGGGGACGTCCTACAATGAGCAGTTCTTC. The J gene is TRBJ2-1, the V gene TRBV27, with TRBD2 matching over 7 bases. CDR3 size: 16 residues. The ends lost 5 bases at V and 1 base at J; junction bases unmatched: 8. The germline CDR1 and CDR2 sequences are MNHEY and SMNVEV (reference sequence).

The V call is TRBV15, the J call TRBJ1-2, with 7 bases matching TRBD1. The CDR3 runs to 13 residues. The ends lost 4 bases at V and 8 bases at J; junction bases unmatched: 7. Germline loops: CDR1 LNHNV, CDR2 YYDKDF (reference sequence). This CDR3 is CATSNNRGGGYTF. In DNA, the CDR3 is TGTGCCACCAGCAACAACAGGGGTGGAGGCTACACCTTC.

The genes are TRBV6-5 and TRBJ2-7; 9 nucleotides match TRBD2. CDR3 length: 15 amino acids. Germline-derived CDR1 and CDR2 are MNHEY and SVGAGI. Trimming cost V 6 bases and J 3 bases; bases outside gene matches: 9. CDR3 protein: CASRYDSGGNYEQYF. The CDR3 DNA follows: TGTGCCAGCAGATATGATAGCGGGGGAAACTACGAGCAGTACTTC.

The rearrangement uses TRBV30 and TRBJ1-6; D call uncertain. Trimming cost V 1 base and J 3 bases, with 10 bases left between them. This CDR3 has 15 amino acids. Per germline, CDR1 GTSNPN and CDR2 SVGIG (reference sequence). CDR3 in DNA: TGTGCCTGGAGTGCGGCAGGCTTCTATAATTCACCCCTCCACTTT. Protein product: CAWSAAGFYNSPLHF.

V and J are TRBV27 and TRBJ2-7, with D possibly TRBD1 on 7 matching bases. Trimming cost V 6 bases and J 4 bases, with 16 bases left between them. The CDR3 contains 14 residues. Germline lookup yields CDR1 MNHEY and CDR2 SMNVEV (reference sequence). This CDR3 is CASSQDRRGYEQYF. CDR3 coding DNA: TGTGCCAGCAGCCAGGACAGGCGGGGTTACGAGCAGTACTTC.

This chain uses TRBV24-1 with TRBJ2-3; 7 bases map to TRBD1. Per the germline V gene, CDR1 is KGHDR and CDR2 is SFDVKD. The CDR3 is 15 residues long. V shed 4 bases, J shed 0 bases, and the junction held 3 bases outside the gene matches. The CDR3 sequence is CATSESGGSTDTQYF. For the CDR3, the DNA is TGTGCCACCAGTGAATCAGGGGGTAGCACAGATACGCAGTATTTT.

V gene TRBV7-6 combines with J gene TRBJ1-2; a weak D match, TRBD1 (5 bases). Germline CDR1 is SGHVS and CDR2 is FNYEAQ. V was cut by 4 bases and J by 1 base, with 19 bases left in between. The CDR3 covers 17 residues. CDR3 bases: TGTGCCAGCAGCTCGGACATCCGTCCCATATTTAACTATGGCTACACCTTC. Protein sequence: CASSSDIRPIFNYGYTF.

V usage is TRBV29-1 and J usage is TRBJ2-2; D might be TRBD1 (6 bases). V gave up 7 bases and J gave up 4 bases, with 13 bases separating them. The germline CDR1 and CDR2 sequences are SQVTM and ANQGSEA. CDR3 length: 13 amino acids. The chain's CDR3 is CSERSGVTGELFF. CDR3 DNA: TGCAGCGAAAGATCAGGGGTCACCGGGGAGCTGTTTTTT.